One and the same sample provided the 13 T cell receptor beta chains below, sequenced in a study of graft-versus-host responses after intestinal transplantation. Clones were sequenced by immunoSEQ multiplex PCR, and TCRdb holds only the in-frame ones, with some missing. Of some 13,000 clones in the sample, around four fifths were seen once. The input for sequencing was PBMCs, taken approximately 19 weeks after transplant. These receptors all come from a human patient who received an intestinal transplant, so some T cells may come from the graft donor.

This chain joins TRBV19 and TRBJ2-7; no definite D call. Germline CDR1 and CDR2: LNHDA and SQIVND (reference sequence). With 5 bases removed from V and 0 bases from J, the gap between germline ends came to 11 bases. The CDR3 is 14 residues long. The CDR3 region has the DNA TGTGCCAGTAGTGATGTGTTTCTCTCCTACGAGCAGTACTTC. It codes for CASSDVFLSYEQYF. The full variable domain, with the rest looked up from reference TRBV19 and TRBJ2-7, is DGGITQSPKYLFRKEGQNVTLSCEQNLNHDAMYWYRQDPGQGLRLIYYSQIVNDFQKGDIAEGYSVSREKKESFPLTVTSAQKNPTAFYLCASSDVFLSYEQYFGPGTRLTVT.

This clone is categorized as medium-sized. V gene TRBV6-4 combines with J gene TRBJ2-1, with 11 bases aligning to TRBD2. Germline CDR1 MRHNA, CDR2 SNTAGT. The CDR3 loop spans 14 amino acids. Trimming cost V 3 bases and J 6 bases; bases outside gene matches: 1. The CDR3 DNA follows: TGTGCCAGCAGTGAAGGGACTAGCGGCAATGAGCAGTTCTTC. Amino acid sequence: CASSEGTSGNEQFF.

V gene TRBV18 combines with J gene TRBJ1-5; 8 bases map to TRBD1. V gave up 2 bases and J gave up 4 bases; unmatched junction bases: 4. This CDR3 comprises 15 residues. Germline lookup yields CDR1 KGHSH and CDR2 LQKENI. CDR3 nucleotides: TGTGCCAGCTCACCAATACAGGGGGATAATCAGCCCCAGCATTTT. The encoded protein is CASSPIQGDNQPQHF.

The chain couples TRBV5-1 to TRBJ1-1, with unresolved D. CDR1 is SGHRS and CDR2 is YFSETQ in the germline V gene. The length of the CDR3 is 15 residues. The V end was cut by 1 base, the J end by 0 bases, with 10 bases between. CDR3 in amino acids: CASSLLQNMNTEAFF. CDR3 coding DNA: TGCGCCAGCAGCTTGTTACAGAACATGAACACTGAAGCTTTCTTT.

The V gene is TRBV19, the J gene TRBJ2-1; 8 bases align to TRBD1. Trimming cost V 4 bases and J 15 bases; bases outside gene matches: 5. The germline V gene encodes CDR1 LNHDA and CDR2 SQIVND (reference sequence). The CDR3 has 11 amino acids. The CDR3 DNA reads as TGTGCCAGTAGTACGGGACAGGTCCTGTTCTTC. The encoded protein is CASSTGQVLFF.

The genes are TRBV11-1 and TRBJ2-1, with 7 bases identical to TRBD2. V lost 6 bases, J lost 8 bases, and 10 bases stayed unmatched. From germline, CDR1 is SGHAT and CDR2 FQDESV (reference sequence). The CDR3 runs 14 residues. CDR3 sequence (DNA): TGTGCCAGCAGTTCCAGCGGGAAGACGTATGAGCAGTTCTTC. This encodes CASSSSGKTYEQFF.

The rearrangement links TRBV19 to TRBJ2-7; TRBD1 aligns across 9 bases. Germline V CDR1 and CDR2: LNHDA, SQIVND (reference sequence). CDR3 length: 14 amino acids. V gave up 8 bases and J gave up 3 bases; unmatched junction bases: 8. The CDR3: CASQPTGGIYEQYF. The DNA for the CDR3 is TGTGCCAGTCAGCCGACAGGGGGAATCTACGAGCAGTACTTC.

CDR3 nucleotide sequence: TGTGCCAGCAGCCTCGGACAAAACACTGAAGCTTTCTTT. It codes for CASSLGQNTEAFF. This chain joins TRBV9 and TRBJ1-1; a weak D match, TRBD1 (5 bases). Germline V gene lookup returns CDR1 SGDLS and CDR2 YYNGEE. The CDR3 contains 13 residues. V was pared by 4 bases and J by 2 bases, with 9 bases between.

The rearrangement uses TRBV28 and TRBJ1-6; TRBD1 matches at 8 bases. The trim removed 8 bases at V and 6 bases at J, leaving 6 bases unmatched. The CDR3 consists of 14 residues. Germline values: CDR1 MDHEN, CDR2 SYDVKM. CDR3 region: CASGQGRGNSPLHF. DNA of the CDR3: TGTGCCAGCGGACAGGGAAGGGGTAATTCACCCCTCCACTTT.

The V gene is TRBV27, the J gene TRBJ2-1; no firm D call. Trimming pared 3 bases from V and 3 bases from J, leaving 12 bases between. This CDR3 comprises 15 residues. Germline assignment: CDR1 MNHEY and CDR2 SMNVEV (reference sequence). The CDR3 region is CASSFGGLDYNEQFF. DNA for the CDR3: TGTGCCAGCAGTTTTGGCGGTTTGGACTACAATGAGCAGTTCTTC.

The chain is built from TRBV28 and TRBJ1-5; possible D gene TRBD1, 6 bases. The length of the CDR3 is 14 residues. From germline, CDR1 is MDHEN and CDR2 SYDVKM. Trimming took 7 bases from V and 2 from J, leaving 12 bases between them. As DNA, the CDR3 is TGTGCCAGCACCATAGGGGGAGGCAATCAGCCCCAGCATTTT. It is translated as CASTIGGGNQPQHF.

The genes are TRBV5-1 and TRBJ1-5; D possibly corresponds to TRBD1 (5 bases). Trimming took 0 bases from V and 3 from J, leaving 7 bases between them. Germline assignment: CDR1 SGHRS and CDR2 YFSETQ. The CDR3 is made up of 14 amino acids. The CDR3 here is CASSLDRSNQPQHF. The CDR3, as DNA: TGCGCCAGCAGCTTGGACAGGTCCAATCAGCCCCAGCATTTT.

This clone was seen a single time. V usage is TRBV30 and J usage is TRBJ2-7; the D is unclear. The CDR3 has 14 amino acids. Germline CDR1 is GTSNPN and CDR2 is SVGIG (reference sequence). V gave up 3 bases and J gave up 7 bases, with 19 bases separating them. The CDR3: CAWSSRSRGWEQYF. CDR3 DNA: TGTGCCTGGAGCAGCCGCTCTAGAGGTTGGGAGCAGTACTTC.